This T cell receptor (beta chain) derives from a study of OX40 agonist ivuxolimab in advanced cancers. Background for the entire study: Ivuxolimab was a fully human IgG2 agonistic monoclonal antibody targeting the costimulatory receptor OX40 (CD134). Intravenous ivuxolimab was administered to patients every 2 weeks at six dose levels: 0.01, 0.1, 0.3, 1.5, 3 and 10 mg/kg. Of the 50 or so patients in dose escalation, 19 had hepatocellular carcinoma, around 15 had melanoma, 9 had renal cell carcinoma and 9 had head and neck cancer. In the dose-escalation cohort, 82.7% of patients were male, and the mean age was around 60 years, with a range of about 20 to 90. Prior anti-PD-1, anti-PD-L1 or anti-CTLA-4 therapy was permitted, and checkpoint inhibitors had been received by about 36% of dose-escalation patients. Partial responses were achieved by three dose-escalation patients, of whom one had hepatocellular carcinoma and two had cutaneous melanoma. The purpose of peripheral TCRbeta sequencing was to test whether ivuxolimab changed TCR sequence diversity and led to clonal T-cell expansion. The paper reports the monotherapy dose-escalation portion (N of about 54 patients) of the phase I ivuxolimab trial. What the study reported, not specific to this receptor: Antigen specificity was not determined for the clonally expanded peripheral T cells. At doses of 0.1 to 3.0 mg/kg, clonal expansion of both CD4+ and CD8+ T cells in blood was seen between baseline and week 6. After ivuxolimab, more expanded clones were found on average in CD8+ T cells than in CD4+ T cells. In the 0.1-3.0 mg/kg groups, partial responders had among the lowest normalized peripheral clonal expansion, particularly in CD8+ T cells. Low levels of normalized T-cell clonal expansion were also seen in some patients who did not respond.

The trial excluded patients who had a history of autoimmune disease or who were on systemic immunosuppression. Peripheral blood for TCR sequencing was drawn from every dose cohort at baseline, at cycle 4 day 1 and at cycle 7 day 1. The samples were taken from a phase I, first-in-human, multicenter, open-label dose-escalation trial of ivuxolimab. The trial enrolled adults with locally advanced or metastatic head and neck squamous cell, hepatocellular, melanoma or renal cell carcinoma. CD4+ and CD8+ T cells were sorted separately from peripheral blood before TCR sequencing. This clone was counted a single time. Its antigen is still unknown. The record has no base qualities; no much larger clone is one base away. Trimming costs V 2 bases and J 0 bases, and their ends lie 8 bases apart. Sequences MNHEY (CDR1) and SVGAGI (CDR2) are obtained from the germline V gene. The CDR3, from cysteine to phenylalanine, totals 14 residues. Solely the CDR3 DNA is kept, with 42 bases framed from the first base.

Genomic DNA was isolated from the sorted cells so that the TCRbeta CDR3 region could be sequenced. The immunoSEQ Assay was used for sequencing of TCRbeta CDR3 regions. Not all clones reach the TCRdb copy of this immuneACCESS table, which keeps in-frame sequences only. Checked studies attribute under half of the gap to unresolved V genes and leave the rest unexplained. Within this sample are 60,000 or so clones, with around 87% of them counted one time only. The ten largest clones represent around 5% of the sample. The sequences come from CD4+ or CD8+ T cells sorted from blood, collected in a trial of the OX40 agonist ivuxolimab. The chain is encoded by TRBV6-5 joined to TRBJ2-7; TRBD2 is a possible D gene, resting on 7 matching bases. The sequence was obtained from an adult with an advanced solid tumor such as melanoma, head and neck, liver or kidney cancer. The bases are TGTGCCAGCAGTTACGGGGGGGCCTCCTACGAGCAGTACTTC. Its protein product is CASSYGGASYEQYF.